Listed below are T cell receptor beta chains from one sample, sequenced in a study of cytomegalovirus exposure and HLA in healthy donors. Produced via immunoSEQ multiplex PCR; TCRdb's table is partial and in-frame only. This sample has 150,000 to 190,000 clones, with about three quarters found just once. Sequencing was carried out using PBMCs. The receptor source for this set is a man aged 18 to 29 in good health and CMV-seronegative. Each CDR3 is given with its conserved first and last residue. D genes are given only for firm matches. Part of the rows lack a size; the others show once, few, many or a class for expanded clones.

v_gene	d_gene	abundance	len	j_gene	CDR3aa	CDR3nt
TRBV6-5	NA	NA	13	TRBJ1-5	CASSYLPHQPQHF	TGTGCCAGCAGTTACCTACCCCATCAGCCCCAGCATTTT
TRBV6-5	TRBD1	NA	16	TRBJ1-2	CASSYSTGGSGYGYTF	TGTGCCAGCAGTTACTCGACAGGGGGATCAGGCTATGGCTACACCTTC
TRBV11-2	NA	NA	19	TRBJ2-5	CASSRPGQGGTRALETQYF	TGTGCCAGCAGCCGACCGGGACAGGGAGGGACTAGGGCCTTGGAGACCCAGTACTTC
TRBV9	NA	NA	12	TRBJ1-1	CASSPGRTEAFF	TGTGCCAGCAGCCCAGGGAGGACTGAAGCTTTCTTT
TRBV5-1	NA	NA	14	TRBJ2-6	CASTRFPGANVLTF	TGCGCCAGCACTAGATTCCCTGGGGCCAACGTCCTGACTTTC
TRBV28	NA	NA	10	TRBJ2-7	CASGGREQYF	TGTGCCAGCGGAGGGAGAGAGCAGTACTTC
TRBV7-9	TRBD1	NA	15	TRBJ2-2	CASSSFRDRTGELFF	TGTGCCAGCAGCTCTTTCCGGGACAGAACCGGGGAGCTGTTTTTT
TRBV7-9	NA	NA	14	TRBJ1-2	CASSLELQGYGYTF	TGTGCCAGCAGCTTAGAACTGCAGGGGTATGGCTACACCTTC
TRBV5-6	NA	NA	16	TRBJ2-7	CASSLTGNTLTYEQYF	TGTGCCAGCAGCTTAACGGGGAACACTCTCACCTACGAGCAGTACTTC
TRBV6-5	TRBD2	once	16	TRBJ2-1	CASSYTSGSSYNEQFF	TGTGCCAGCAGTTACACTAGCGGAAGCTCCTACAATGAGCAGTTCTTC
TRBV6-5	NA	once	13	TRBJ2-7	CASSYSAGYEQYF	TGTGCCAGCAGTTACTCAGCAGGATACGAGCAGTACTTC
TRBV2	TRBD2	NA	16	TRBJ2-1	CASSEVGGRARNEQFF	TGTGCCAGCAGTGAAGTAGGCGGGAGGGCCCGGAATGAGCAGTTCTTC
TRBV14	TRBD1	NA	15	TRBJ1-4	CASSQTTGLNEKLFF	TGTGCCAGCAGCCAGACGACAGGGCTTAATGAAAAACTGTTTTTT
TRBV7-9	TRBD1	NA	19	TRBJ1-2	CSSSHPPTIGQEINYGYTF	TGTTCCAGCAGCCATCCCCCCACAATTGGACAGGAGATCAACTATGGCTACACCTTC
TRBV28	TRBD1	NA	14	TRBJ2-7	CASRTPGQPYEQYF	TGTGCCAGCAGGACCCCGGGACAGCCCTACGAGCAGTACTTC
TRBV6-5	NA	NA	14	TRBJ1-5	CASSRTPGYQPQHF	TGTGCCAGCAGCAGAACCCCGGGTTATCAGCCCCAGCATTTT
TRBV28	TRBD2	NA	14	TRBJ2-5	CASGSGSSQETQYF	TGTGCCAGCGGTAGCGGGAGTTCCCAAGAGACCCAGTACTTC
TRBV11-2	TRBD1	NA	19	TRBJ1-1	CASSFPLTGGAGSDTEAFF	TGTGCCAGCAGCTTTCCCTTGACAGGGGGCGCAGGTTCGGACACTGAAGCTTTCTTT
TRBV27	TRBD1	NA	16	TRBJ2-7	CASSLRGSGGVGEQYF	TGTGCCAGCAGTTTAAGGGGGTCAGGGGGCGTGGGCGAGCAGTACTTC
TRBV9	NA	NA	14	TRBJ2-1	CASSVENSRNEQFF	TGTGCCAGCAGCGTAGAGAACTCCCGGAATGAGCAGTTCTTC
TRBV6-5	NA	NA	14	TRBJ1-1	CASKPGGLNTEAFF	TGTGCCAGCAAGCCGGGGGGACTGAACACTGAAGCTTTCTTT
TRBV9	NA	NA	15	TRBJ1-5	CASSAGGASNQPQHF	TGTGCCAGCAGCGCCGGAGGGGCGAGCAATCAGCCCCAGCATTTT
TRBV6-6	TRBD1	NA	13	TRBJ2-7	CASTGTAVYEQYF	TGTGCCAGCACCGGGACAGCTGTCTACGAGCAGTACTTC
TRBV6-4	NA	NA	14	TRBJ2-6	CASSEGGGANVLTF	TGTGCCAGCAGTGAGGGGGGTGGGGCCAACGTCCTGACTTTC
TRBV7-2	NA	NA	14	TRBJ2-4	CASSQWAQRSFLHF	TGTGCCAGCAGCCAATGGGCCCAGCGGTCTTTTTTGCACTTC
TRBV5-4	TRBD2	once	16	TRBJ2-1	CASSWEGGRWYNEQFF	TGTGCCAGCAGCTGGGAGGGCGGGAGGTGGTACAATGAGCAGTTCTTC
TRBV9	NA	NA	13	TRBJ1-1	CASSVQGGTEAFF	TGTGCCAGCAGCGTCCAGGGTGGCACTGAAGCTTTCTTT
TRBV7-2	TRBD2	NA	13	TRBJ2-7	CASSLALAAEQYF	TGTGCCAGCTCCCTCGCTCTAGCGGCCGAGCAGTACTTC
TRBV27	NA	NA	15	TRBJ2-7	CASSLSPRLVYEQYF	TGTGCCAGCAGTTTATCCCCGAGACTAGTCTACGAGCAGTACTTC
TRBV19	NA	NA	16	TRBJ1-5	CASSISLSFSNQPQHF	TGTGCCAGTAGTATATCTCTCTCCTTCAGCAATCAGCCCCAGCATTTT
TRBV29-1	NA	NA	14	TRBJ2-6	CSASDLSGANVLTF	TGCAGCGCCTCTGACTTGTCTGGGGCCAACGTCCTGACTTTC
TRBV5-1	TRBD2	NA	16	TRBJ2-1	CASSFGTSGRTNEQFF	TGCGCCAGCAGCTTCGGGACTAGCGGGAGAACCAATGAGCAGTTCTTC
TRBV2	NA	NA	11	TRBJ2-7	CASSFSYEQYF	TGTGCCAGCAGCTTCTCCTACGAGCAGTACTTC
TRBV10-2	TRBD2	NA	13	TRBJ2-1	CASRPSGYNEQFF	TGCGCCAGCAGACCTAGCGGTTACAATGAGCAGTTCTTC
TRBV7-8	NA	few	18	TRBJ1-2	CASSLLGTGGPGIYGYTF	TGTGCCAGCAGCTTACTGGGGACGGGAGGCCCCGGAATCTATGGCTACACCTTC
TRBV6-1	TRBD1	NA	14	TRBJ1-1	CASSDQGANTEAFF	TGTGCCAGCAGTGATCAGGGGGCGAACACTGAAGCTTTCTTT
TRBV21-1	NA	few	18	TRBJ2-1	CASSAHSLAGTLYNEQFF	TGTGCCAGCAGCGCCCACTCACTAGCGGGGACGCTCTACAATGAGCAGTTCTTC
TRBV27	NA	NA	17	TRBJ2-7	CASRKGRGRASSYEQYF	TGTGCCAGCAGGAAAGGTAGAGGGCGGGCTTCCTCCTACGAGCAGTACTTC
TRBV2	TRBD2	NA	16	TRBJ2-1	CASRPTLAGLYNEQFF	TGTGCCAGCAGACCAACACTAGCGGGACTCTACAATGAGCAGTTCTTC
TRBV7-8	NA	NA	16	TRBJ2-1	CASSPSGQSGGRGQFF	TGTGCCAGCAGCCCCTCTGGACAGTCGGGGGGTCGTGGGCAGTTCTTC
TRBV7-9	NA	NA	15	TRBJ1-1	CSSSLGGASGTEAFF	TGTTCCAGCAGCTTGGGGGGGGCAAGTGGCACTGAAGCTTTCTTT
TRBV7-9	TRBD1	few	15	TRBJ2-3	CASSNDRVLTDTQYF	TGTGCCAGCAGCAATGACAGGGTTTTAACAGATACGCAGTATTTT
TRBV6-5	TRBD2	NA	16	TRBJ2-1	CASSYSAGGSYNEQFF	TGTGCCAGCAGTTACTCGGCGGGAGGATCCTACAATGAGCAGTTCTTC
TRBV19	NA	NA	14	TRBJ1-5	CASSIGGTYQPQHF	TGTGCCAGTAGTATCGGGGGAACGTATCAGCCCCAGCATTTT
TRBV6-5	NA	NA	12	TRBJ2-1	CASRGAGNEQFF	TGTGCCAGCAGGGGCGCGGGAAATGAGCAGTTCTTC
TRBV28	NA	NA	13	TRBJ1-1	CASRVTPGTEAFF	TGTGCCAGCAGAGTGACCCCGGGGACTGAAGCTTTCTTT
TRBV25-1	NA	NA	12	TRBJ2-7	CASSEYNYEQYF	TGTGCCAGCAGTGAATACAACTACGAGCAGTACTTC
TRBV7-6	NA	few	12	TRBJ2-3	CASSYPLDTQYF	TGTGCCAGCAGCTACCCACTGGATACGCAGTATTTT
TRBV2	NA	few	12	TRBJ2-3	CASTSSSDTQYF	TGTGCCAGCACTTCTAGTTCAGATACGCAGTATTTT